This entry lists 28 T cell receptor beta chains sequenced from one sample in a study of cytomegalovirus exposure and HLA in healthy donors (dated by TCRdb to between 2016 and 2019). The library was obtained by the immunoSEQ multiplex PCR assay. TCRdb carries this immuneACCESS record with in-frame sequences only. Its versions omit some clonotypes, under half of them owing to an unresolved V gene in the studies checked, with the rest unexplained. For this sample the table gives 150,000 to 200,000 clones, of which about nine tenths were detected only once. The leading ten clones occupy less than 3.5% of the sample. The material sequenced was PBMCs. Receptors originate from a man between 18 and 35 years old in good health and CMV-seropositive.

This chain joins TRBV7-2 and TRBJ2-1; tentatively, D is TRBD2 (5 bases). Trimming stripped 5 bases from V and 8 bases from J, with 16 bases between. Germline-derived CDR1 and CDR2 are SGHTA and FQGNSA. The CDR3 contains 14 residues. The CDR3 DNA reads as TGTGCCAGCAGCCCAACCCTAGCTAGCCATGAGCAGTTCTTC. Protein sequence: CASSPTLASHEQFF. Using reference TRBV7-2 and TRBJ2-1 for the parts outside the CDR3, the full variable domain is GAGVSQSPSNKVTEKGKDVELRCDPISGHTALYWYRQSLGQGLEFLIYFQGNSAPDKSGLPSDRFSAERTGGSVSTLTIQRTQQEDSAVYLCASSPTLASHEQFFGPGTRLTVL.

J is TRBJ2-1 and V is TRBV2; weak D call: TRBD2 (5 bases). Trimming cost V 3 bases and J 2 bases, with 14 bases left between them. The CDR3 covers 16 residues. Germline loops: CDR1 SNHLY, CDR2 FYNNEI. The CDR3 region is CASSEERGSAYNEQFF. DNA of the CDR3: TGTGCCAGCAGTGAGGAACGCGGGTCAGCCTACAATGAGCAGTTCTTC. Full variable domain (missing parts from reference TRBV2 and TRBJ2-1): EPEVTQTPSHQVTQMGQEVILRCVPISNHLYFYWYRQILGQKVEFLVSFYNNEISEKSEIFDDQFSVERPDGSNFTLKIRSTKLEDSAMYFCASSEERGSAYNEQFFGPGTRLTVL.

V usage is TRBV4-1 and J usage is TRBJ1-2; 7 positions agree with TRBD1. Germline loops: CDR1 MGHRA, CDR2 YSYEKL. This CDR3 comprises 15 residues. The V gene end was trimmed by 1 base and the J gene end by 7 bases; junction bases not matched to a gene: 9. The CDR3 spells CASSQASGTAGGYTF. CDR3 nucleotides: TGCGCCAGCAGCCAAGCCTCCGGGACAGCGGGTGGCTACACCTTC.

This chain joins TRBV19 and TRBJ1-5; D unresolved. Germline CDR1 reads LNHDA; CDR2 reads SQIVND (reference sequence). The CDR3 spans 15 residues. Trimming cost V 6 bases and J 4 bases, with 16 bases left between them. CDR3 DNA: TGTGCCAGTAGCTTTAGCGCCGGAGGGAATCAGCCCCAGCATTTT. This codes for CASSFSAGGNQPQHF.

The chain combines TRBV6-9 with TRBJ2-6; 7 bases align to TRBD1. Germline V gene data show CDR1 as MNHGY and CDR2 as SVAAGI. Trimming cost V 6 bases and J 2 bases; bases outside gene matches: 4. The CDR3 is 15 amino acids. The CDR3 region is CASRDQGAGANVLTF. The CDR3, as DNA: TGTGCCAGCAGAGATCAGGGGGCTGGGGCCAACGTCCTGACTTTC.

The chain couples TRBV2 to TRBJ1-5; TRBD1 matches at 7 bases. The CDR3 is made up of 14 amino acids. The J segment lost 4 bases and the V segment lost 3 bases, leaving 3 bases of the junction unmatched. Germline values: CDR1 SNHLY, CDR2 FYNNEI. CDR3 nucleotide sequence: TGTGCCAGCAGTGAGAGGGGGCTAAATCAGCCCCAGCATTTT. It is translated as CASSERGLNQPQHF.

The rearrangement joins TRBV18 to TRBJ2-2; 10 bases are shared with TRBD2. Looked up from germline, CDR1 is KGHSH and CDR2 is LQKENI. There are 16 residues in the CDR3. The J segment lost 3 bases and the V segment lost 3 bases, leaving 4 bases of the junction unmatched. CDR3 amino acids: CASSPSGTSDTGELFF. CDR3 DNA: TGTGCCAGCTCACCCTCCGGGACTAGCGACACCGGGGAGCTGTTTTTT.

In DNA form, the CDR3 reads TGTGCCAGCAGTTACTTTAGGCGACAGCCCGCTGAAGCTTTCTTT. This sequence encodes CASSYFRRQPAEAFF. The rearrangement joins TRBV6-6 to TRBJ1-1, with a possible D match to TRBD1 (5 bases). V lost 1 base to trimming and J lost 6 bases, with 15 bases between them. This CDR3 has 15 residues. Germline V gene data show CDR1 as MNHNY and CDR2 as SVGAGI (reference sequence).

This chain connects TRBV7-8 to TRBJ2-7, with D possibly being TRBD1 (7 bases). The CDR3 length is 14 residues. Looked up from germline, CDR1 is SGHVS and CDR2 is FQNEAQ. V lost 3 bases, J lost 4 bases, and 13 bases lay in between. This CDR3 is CASSLMAGGYEQYF. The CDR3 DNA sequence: TGTGCCAGCAGCTTGATGGCAGGGGGGTACGAGCAGTACTTC.

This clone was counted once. CDR3 amino acids: CASSQTGNQPQHF. The CDR3 DNA is TGCGCCAGCAGCCAAACTGGCAATCAGCCCCAGCATTTT. The V and J genes are TRBV4-1 and TRBJ1-5; D gene uncertain. CDR3 length equals 13 residues. Germline loops: CDR1 MGHRA, CDR2 YSYEKL. Trimming removed 2 bases at V and 2 bases at J, with 4 bases between.

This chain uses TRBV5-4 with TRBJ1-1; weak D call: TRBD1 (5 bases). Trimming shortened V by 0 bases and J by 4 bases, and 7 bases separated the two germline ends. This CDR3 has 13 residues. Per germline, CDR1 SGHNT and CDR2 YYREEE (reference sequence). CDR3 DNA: TGTGCCAGCAGCTTGGCCAGGGCCACTGAAGCTTTCTTT. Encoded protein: CASSLARATEAFF.

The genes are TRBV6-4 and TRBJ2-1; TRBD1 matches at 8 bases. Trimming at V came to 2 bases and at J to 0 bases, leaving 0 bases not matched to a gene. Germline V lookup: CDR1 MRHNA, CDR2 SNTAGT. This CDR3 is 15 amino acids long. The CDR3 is CASSDTGGSYNEQFF. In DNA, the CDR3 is TGTGCCAGCAGTGACACAGGGGGCTCCTACAATGAGCAGTTCTTC.

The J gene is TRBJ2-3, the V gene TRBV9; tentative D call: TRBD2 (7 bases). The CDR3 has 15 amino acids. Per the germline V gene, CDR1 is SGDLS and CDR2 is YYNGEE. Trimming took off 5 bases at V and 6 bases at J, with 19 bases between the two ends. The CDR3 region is CASRPTGGLGDTQYF. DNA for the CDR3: TGTGCCAGCAGGCCTACGGGGGGCCTGGGGGATACGCAGTATTTT.

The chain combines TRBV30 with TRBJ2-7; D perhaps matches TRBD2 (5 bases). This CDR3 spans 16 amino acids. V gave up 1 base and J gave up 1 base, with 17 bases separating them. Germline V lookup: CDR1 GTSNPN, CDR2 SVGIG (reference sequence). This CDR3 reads CAWSGPWSTGSYEQYF. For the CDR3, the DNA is TGTGCCTGGAGTGGACCTTGGAGTACGGGGTCCTACGAGCAGTACTTC.

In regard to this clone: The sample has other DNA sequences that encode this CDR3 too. As DNA, the CDR3 is TGTGCCAGCAGTCCCGGGGGGCAGGGCTATGGCTACACCTTC. Its protein is CASSPGGQGYGYTF. The V gene is TRBV28, the J gene TRBJ1-2; TRBD1 is a possible D gene (6 bases). Germline lookup yields CDR1 MDHEN and CDR2 SYDVKM. Trimming cost V 5 bases and J 4 bases, with 14 bases left between them. CDR3 length equals 14 residues.

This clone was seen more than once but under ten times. The DNA of the CDR3 is TGCGCCAGCAGCTTGGGGACAGGGACCTTCGGGAACTCCTATAATTCACCCCTCCACTTT. This gives the protein CASSLGTGTFGNSYNSPLHF. The V call is TRBV5-1, the J call TRBJ1-6, with TRBD1 matching over 8 bases. CDR1 is SGHRS and CDR2 is YFSETQ in the germline V gene. The CDR3 spans 20 residues. The junction had 11 bases not matched to a gene; V was cut back by 0 bases and J by 0 bases.

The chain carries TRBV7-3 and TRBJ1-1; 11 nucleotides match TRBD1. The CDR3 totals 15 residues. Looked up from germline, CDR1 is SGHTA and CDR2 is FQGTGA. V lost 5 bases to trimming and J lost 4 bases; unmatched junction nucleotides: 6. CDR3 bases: TGTGCCAGCAGCCCGGGGACAGGGGGGACCACTGAAGCTTTCTTT. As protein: CASSPGTGGTTEAFF.

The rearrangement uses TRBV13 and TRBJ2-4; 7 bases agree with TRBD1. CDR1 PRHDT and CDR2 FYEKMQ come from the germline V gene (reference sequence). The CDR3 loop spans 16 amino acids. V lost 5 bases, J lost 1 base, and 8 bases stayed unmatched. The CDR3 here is CASSLGTGVAKNIQYF. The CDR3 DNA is TGTGCCAGCAGCCTCGGCACAGGGGTTGCCAAAAACATTCAGTACTTC.

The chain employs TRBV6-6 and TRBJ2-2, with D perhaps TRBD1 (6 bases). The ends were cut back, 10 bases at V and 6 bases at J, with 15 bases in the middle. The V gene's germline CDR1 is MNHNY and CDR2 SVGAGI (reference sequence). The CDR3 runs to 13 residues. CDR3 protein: CATITGYPGELFF. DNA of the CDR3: TGTGCCACGATAACAGGGTATCCCGGGGAGCTGTTTTTT.

The CDR3 DNA follows: TGTGCCAGCAGCCCGACTAGAAGGCTAGAGACCCAGTACTTC. This codes for CASSPTRRLETQYF. The gene calls are TRBV27 and TRBJ2-5; a weak D match, TRBD2 (6 bases). This CDR3 has 14 amino acids. Germline lookup yields CDR1 MNHEY and CDR2 SMNVEV (reference sequence). Trimming cost V 6 bases and J 4 bases, with 15 bases left between them.

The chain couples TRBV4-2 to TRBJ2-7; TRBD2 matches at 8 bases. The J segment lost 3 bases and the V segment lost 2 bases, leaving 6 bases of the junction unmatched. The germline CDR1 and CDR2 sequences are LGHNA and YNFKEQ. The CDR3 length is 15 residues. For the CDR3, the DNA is TGTGCCAGCAGCCAACCAACTAGCGGCAACTACGAGCAGTACTTC. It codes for CASSQPTSGNYEQYF.

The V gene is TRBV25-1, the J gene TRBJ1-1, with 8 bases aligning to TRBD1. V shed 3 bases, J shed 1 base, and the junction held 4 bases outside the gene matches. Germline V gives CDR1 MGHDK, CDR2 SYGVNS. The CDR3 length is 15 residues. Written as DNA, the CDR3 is TGTGCCAGCAGTGATTCCGGGACAGGGAACACTGAAGCTTTCTTT. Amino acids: CASSDSGTGNTEAFF.

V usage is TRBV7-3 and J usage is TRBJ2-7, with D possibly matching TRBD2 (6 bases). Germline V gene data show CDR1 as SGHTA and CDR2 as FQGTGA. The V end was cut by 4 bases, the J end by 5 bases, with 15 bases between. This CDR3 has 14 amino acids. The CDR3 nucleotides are TGTGCCAGCAGCTGGAGGGGCGGGGCCGACGAGCAGTACTTC. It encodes CASSWRGGADEQYF.

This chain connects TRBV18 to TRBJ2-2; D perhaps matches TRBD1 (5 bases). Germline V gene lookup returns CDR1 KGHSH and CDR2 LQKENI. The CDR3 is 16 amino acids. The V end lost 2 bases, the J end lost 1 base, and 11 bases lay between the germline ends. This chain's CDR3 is CASSPRQSMNTGELFF. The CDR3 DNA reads TGTGCCAGCTCACCAAGACAGAGTATGAACACCGGGGAGCTGTTTTTT. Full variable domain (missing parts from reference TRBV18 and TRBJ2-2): NAGVMQNPRHLVRRRGQEARLRCSPMKGHSHVYWYRQLPEEGLKFMVYLQKENIIDESGMPKERFSAEFPKEGPSILRIQQVVRGDSAAYFCASSPRQSMNTGELFFGEGSRLTVL.

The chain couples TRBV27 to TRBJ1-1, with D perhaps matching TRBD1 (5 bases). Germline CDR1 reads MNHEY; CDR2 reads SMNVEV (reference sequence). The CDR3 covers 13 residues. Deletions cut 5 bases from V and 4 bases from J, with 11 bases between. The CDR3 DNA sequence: TGTGCCAGCAGTCTTCAGGGAGGCACTGAAGCTTTCTTT. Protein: CASSLQGGTEAFF.

The CDR3 is CASSLWRAGTDTQYF. CDR3 DNA: TGTGCCAGCAGCTTATGGAGGGCCGGCACAGATACGCAGTATTTT. The rearrangement joins TRBV7-9 to TRBJ2-3; D is perhaps TRBD2 (6 bases). The CDR3 has 15 residues. V gave up 2 bases and J gave up 1 base, with 10 bases separating them. Germline CDR1 reads SEHNR; CDR2 reads FQNEAQ (reference sequence).

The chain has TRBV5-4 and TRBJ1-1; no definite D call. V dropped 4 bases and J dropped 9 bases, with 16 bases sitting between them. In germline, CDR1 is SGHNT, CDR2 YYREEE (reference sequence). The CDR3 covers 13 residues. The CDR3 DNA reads TGTGCCAGCAGCAACTTTGGAGTGTTCAAAGCTTTCTTT. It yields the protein CASSNFGVFKAFF.

The CDR3 sequence: CARPRNCSNQPQHF. Here the CDR3 DNA reads TGTGCTCGCCCCAGGAATTGTAGCAATCAGCCCCAGCATTTT. The chain recombines TRBV28 with TRBJ1-5; no firm D call. This CDR3 spans 14 amino acids. Germline loops: CDR1 MDHEN, CDR2 SYDVKM.